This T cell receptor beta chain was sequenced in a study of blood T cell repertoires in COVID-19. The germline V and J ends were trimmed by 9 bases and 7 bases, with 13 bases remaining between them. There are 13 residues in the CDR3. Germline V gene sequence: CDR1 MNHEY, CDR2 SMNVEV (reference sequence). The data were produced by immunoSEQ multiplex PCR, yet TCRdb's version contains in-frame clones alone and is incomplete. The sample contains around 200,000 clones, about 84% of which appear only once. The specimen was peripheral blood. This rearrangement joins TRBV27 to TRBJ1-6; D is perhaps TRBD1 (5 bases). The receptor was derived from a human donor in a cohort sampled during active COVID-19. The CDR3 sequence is CASRTRDNSPLHF. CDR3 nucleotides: TGTGCCAGTAGGACGCGGGACAATTCACCCCTCCACTTT.